The rows below give T cell receptor beta chains drawn from one sample of a study of T cell responses to AZD1222 COVID-19 vaccine. TCRdb's copy holds only in-frame clones and misses some; the assay was immunoSEQ multiplex PCR. Here the sample spans about 130,000 clones, roughly 88% being singletons. The material sequenced was peripheral blood, taken on day 0 of MenACWY control vaccination. The receptors here all came from an adult in good health. The CDR3 runs from the conserved cysteine through the conserved F or W. A D gene is named only where the DNA matches it firmly. Clone size is stated in some rows and not others, as once, few, many or a class when expanded.

CDR3 protein: CASSTGRETQYF; CDR3 DNA: TGTGCCAGTAGTACGGGTAGAGAGACCCAGTACTTC; J gene: TRBJ2-5; V gene: TRBV19; D gene: .; clone size: .
CDR3 protein: CASSFDRRVRGYTF; CDR3 DNA: TGTGCCAGCAGTTTCGATAGGCGTGTTCGAGGCTACACCTTC; J gene: TRBJ1-2; V gene: TRBV28; D gene: .; clone size: .
CDR3 protein: CASSSGAEAYGYTF; CDR3 DNA: TGCGCCAGCAGCTCTGGGGCCGAGGCCTATGGCTACACCTTC; J gene: TRBJ1-2; V gene: TRBV5-1; D gene: .; clone size: .
CDR3 protein: CASHQGLGEKLFF; CDR3 DNA: TGTGCCAGTCATCAGGGGCTCGGGGAAAAACTGTTTTTT; J gene: TRBJ1-4; V gene: TRBV28; D gene: .; clone size: .
CDR3 protein: CASSSTRINQPQHF; CDR3 DNA: TGTGCCAGCAGCTCCACACGGATCAATCAGCCCCAGCATTTT; J gene: TRBJ1-5; V gene: TRBV27; D gene: .; clone size: .
CDR3 protein: CASSAGPPYEQYF; CDR3 DNA: TGCGCCAGCAGCGCTGGGCCACCCTACGAGCAGTACTTC; J gene: TRBJ2-7; V gene: TRBV5-1; D gene: .; clone size: few
CDR3 protein: CASRNRGPQPQHF; CDR3 DNA: TGTGCCAGCAGGAACAGGGGCCCTCAGCCCCAGCATTTT; J gene: TRBJ1-5; V gene: TRBV28; D gene: TRBD1; clone size: few
CDR3 protein: CASSSTLTYEQYF; CDR3 DNA: TGTGCCAGCAGCTCGACCCTCACCTACGAGCAGTACTTC; J gene: TRBJ2-7; V gene: TRBV5-6; D gene: .; clone size: .
CDR3 protein: CASRGNFLTDTQYF; CDR3 DNA: TGTGCCAGCAGGGGCAACTTCCTTACAGATACGCAGTATTTT; J gene: TRBJ2-3; V gene: TRBV28; D gene: .; clone size: once
CDR3 protein: CASSIESGGYNEQFF; CDR3 DNA: TGTGCCAGTAGTATAGAAAGTGGGGGCTACAATGAGCAGTTCTTC; J gene: TRBJ2-1; V gene: TRBV19; D gene: .; clone size: .
CDR3 protein: CASSIDQQGTYEQYF; CDR3 DNA: TGTGCCAGTAGTATAGATCAACAGGGAACCTACGAGCAGTACTTC; J gene: TRBJ2-7; V gene: TRBV19; D gene: .; clone size: .
CDR3 protein: CASSRRPNTGELFF; CDR3 DNA: TGTGCCAGCAGTCGTCGTCCGAACACCGGGGAGCTGTTTTTT; J gene: TRBJ2-2; V gene: TRBV5-6; D gene: .; clone size: once
CDR3 protein: CASSLEGVTDTQYF; CDR3 DNA: TGTGCCAGCAGCTTAGAGGGTGTCACAGATACGCAGTATTTT; J gene: TRBJ2-3; V gene: TRBV11-3; D gene: .; clone size: .
CDR3 protein: CASSQGQGGNTEAFF; CDR3 DNA: TGTGCCAGCAGCCAAGGACAGGGTGGAAACACTGAAGCTTTCTTT; J gene: TRBJ1-1; V gene: TRBV3-1/TRBV3-2; D gene: TRBD1; clone size: .
CDR3 protein: CASSPPSSTDTQYF; CDR3 DNA: TGTGCCAGCTCACCACCGTCAAGCACAGATACGCAGTATTTT; J gene: TRBJ2-3; V gene: TRBV18; D gene: .; clone size: .
CDR3 protein: CASSRGRGTDTQYF; CDR3 DNA: TGCGCCAGCTCCAGGGGCAGGGGAACAGATACGCAGTATTTT; J gene: TRBJ2-3; V gene: TRBV10-1; D gene: .; clone size: .
CDR3 protein: CASSGTRQYF; CDR3 DNA: TGTGCCAGCAGCGGAACGAGGCAGTACTTC; J gene: TRBJ2-7; V gene: TRBV28; D gene: .; clone size: .